The 20 T cell receptor beta chains presented below share a single source sample, sequenced in a study of T cell responses to AZD1222 COVID-19 vaccine. TCRdb's table, derived via immunoSEQ multiplex PCR, lists solely in-frame clones and lacks some. The data show 100,000 or so clones, with about 81% seen just once and approximately 5% held by the top ten. The source material was peripheral blood, sampled on day 0 of AZD1222 vaccination. The receptors here all came from an adult in good health.

Note on this clone: Other DNA sequences from this sample encode an identical CDR3 as well. The J gene is TRBJ1-3, the V gene TRBV7-8; possible D gene TRBD1, 5 bases. V gave up 2 bases and J gave up 4 bases, with 9 bases separating them. Germline values: CDR1 SGHVS, CDR2 FQNEAQ. CDR3 size: 14 residues. The CDR3 is CASSLRGSGNTIYF. The CDR3 coding sequence is TGTGCCAGCAGCTTAAGGGGTTCCGGAAACACCATATATTTT.

The CDR3 DNA is TGTGCCAGCAGCCTAGGACAGAACACTGAAGCTTTCTTT. It translates to CASSLGQNTEAFF. This chain links TRBV7-9 with TRBJ1-1; weak D call: TRBD1 (5 bases). This CDR3 has 13 residues. Germline V CDR1 and CDR2: SEHNR, FQNEAQ (reference sequence). V was pared by 5 bases and J by 1 base, with 8 bases between.

This clone occurred a few times. The V and J genes are TRBV10-3 and TRBJ2-3, with 14 bases fitting TRBD2. Trimming cost V 1 base and J 4 bases; bases outside gene matches: 10. Germline V gene sequence: CDR1 ENHRY, CDR2 SYGVKD. There are 19 residues in the CDR3. The CDR3 bases are TGTGCCATCAGTGAGTTGGGACTAGCGGGGGCCCTGAGGGCAGATACGCAGTATTTT. Residues: CAISELGLAGALRADTQYF.

The rearrangement links TRBV7-2 to TRBJ2-1; 15 nucleotides align to TRBD2. The CDR3 covers 17 residues. Germline CDR1 reads SGHTA; CDR2 reads FQGNSA. Trimming at V came to 2 bases and at J to 6 bases, leaving 5 bases not matched to a gene. CDR3 DNA sequence: TGTGCCAGCAGCTTATGGACTAGCGGGGGGGCAGCCAATGAGCAGTTCTTC. Translation gives CASSLWTSGGAANEQFF.

This sequence joins TRBV7-9 and TRBJ2-5, with D perhaps matching TRBD1 (6 bases). The CDR3 consists of 14 residues. Per germline, CDR1 SEHNR and CDR2 FQNEAQ (reference sequence). Trimming took off 6 bases at V and 0 bases at J, with 11 bases between the two ends. The chain's CDR3 is CASRPGEYQETQYF. CDR3 nucleotides: TGTGCCAGCAGACCAGGGGAGTACCAAGAGACCCAGTACTTC.

This chain links TRBV7-8 with TRBJ2-3; 8 bases line up with TRBD2. J gave up 5 bases and V 8 bases, and 9 bases lay outside the gene matches. Germline V gene sequence: CDR1 SGHVS, CDR2 FQNEAQ. The CDR3 has 14 residues. The CDR3 bases are TGTGCCAGCCTGGGCGGGGGGCCGGAAGATACGCAGTATTTT. Its protein is CASLGGGPEDTQYF. The whole variable domain, remainder taken from reference TRBV7-8 and TRBJ2-3, is GAGVSQSPRYKVAKRGQDVALRCDPISGHVSLFWYQQALGQGPEFLTYFQNEAQLDKSGLPSDRFFAERPEGSVSTLKIQRTQQEDSAVYLCASLGGGPEDTQYFGPGTRLTVL.

The V call is TRBV19, the J call TRBJ1-5; the D gene is possibly TRBD1 (5 bases). Between the trimmed V and J ends, which lost 3 bases and 6 bases, there was a span of 6 bases. In germline, CDR1 is LNHDA, CDR2 SQIVND (reference sequence). CDR3 length: 12 amino acids. In nucleotides, the CDR3 is TGTGCCAGTAGTATTGGGGCTCAGCCCCAGCATTTT. Residues: CASSIGAQPQHF.

The V call is TRBV18, the J call TRBJ1-5; D not resolved. CDR1 is KGHSH and CDR2 is LQKENI in the germline V gene. The CDR3 runs 14 residues. Deletions cut 2 bases from V and 3 bases from J, with 8 bases between. CDR3 in amino acids: CASSPGENNQPQHF. The DNA for the CDR3 is TGTGCCAGCTCACCAGGAGAGAACAATCAGCCCCAGCATTTT.

This chain links TRBV10-3 with TRBJ1-2, with TRBD1 matching 8 bases. From germline, CDR1 is ENHRY and CDR2 SYGVKD. The CDR3 loop spans 13 amino acids. V lost 6 bases to trimming and J lost 8 bases; unmatched junction nucleotides: 8. The CDR3 loop is CAIRSTGDGGYTF. CDR3 in DNA: TGTGCCATCAGGTCGACAGGGGACGGGGGCTACACCTTC.

The count of this clone is one. Other nucleotide sequences from this sample produce the same CDR3. V gene TRBV12-3 or TRBV12-4 combines with J gene TRBJ1-2; D unresolved. The CDR3 is 11 amino acids. V shed 4 bases and J shed 5 bases, with 5 bases lying between them. In DNA form, the CDR3 reads TGTGCCAGCAGTTCGGTGTATGGCTACACCTTC. Amino acid sequence: CASSSVYGYTF.

The genes are TRBV7-2 and TRBJ1-2; possibly TRBD1 for D (5 bases). Per the germline V gene, CDR1 is SGHTA and CDR2 is FQGNSA. V was clipped by 6 bases and J by 2 bases, with 13 bases between them. This CDR3 contains 14 residues. CDR3 loop: CASSLRQSNYGYTF. CDR3 sequence (DNA): TGTGCCAGCAGTCTCCGACAGTCCAACTATGGCTACACCTTC.

The chain combines TRBV5-5 with TRBJ1-5, with 10 bases matching TRBD1. V lost 3 bases and J lost 2; bases outside the gene matches: 5. Germline CDR1 reads SGHKS; CDR2 reads YYEKEE (reference sequence). This CDR3 is built from 16 residues. The CDR3 sequence is CASSSGQGMGNQPQHF. The DNA for the CDR3 is TGTGCCAGCAGCTCGGGACAGGGGATGGGCAATCAGCCCCAGCATTTT.

This rearrangement joins TRBV7-9 to TRBJ1-2; 7 bases fit TRBD1. The CDR3 is 15 residues long. Trimming at V came to 5 bases and at J to 1 base, leaving 7 bases not matched to a gene. Germline V gives CDR1 SEHNR, CDR2 FQNEAQ (reference sequence). In DNA form, the CDR3 reads TGTGCCAGCAGCGTATACCGGGACAGTAACTATGGCTACACCTTC. It yields the protein CASSVYRDSNYGYTF.

V is TRBV9 and J is TRBJ1-2, with TRBD1 as a possible D gene (5 bases). The V gene lost 0 bases and the J gene lost 8 bases, with 14 bases spanning the gap. The CDR3 runs to 14 residues. CDR1 SGDLS and CDR2 YYNGEE come from the germline V gene. Written as DNA, the CDR3 is TGTGCCAGCAGCGTAGGGCTAGGGGTCTGGGGCTACACCTTC. Amino acids: CASSVGLGVWGYTF.

The chain is built from TRBV6-5 and TRBJ1-1; D call uncertain. V was shortened by 5 bases and J by 1 base, with 11 bases between the two germline ends. This CDR3 is 14 amino acids long. Per germline, CDR1 MNHEY and CDR2 SVGAGI. CDR3 nucleotide sequence: TGTGCCAGCAGTATTATTTCCGGGAACACTGAAGCTTTCTTT. This encodes CASSIISGNTEAFF.

V is TRBV6-5 and J is TRBJ1-1; tentative D call: TRBD1 (5 bases). Trimming left V 8 bases short and J 3 bases short, with 13 bases between. There are 13 residues in the CDR3. Germline V gene lookup returns CDR1 MNHEY and CDR2 SVGAGI. The DNA of the CDR3 is TGTGCCAGCCGCCGGGTCAGGGACACTGAAGCTTTCTTT. Translation gives CASRRVRDTEAFF.

The genes are TRBV19 and TRBJ1-4, with D hard to call. This CDR3 contains 15 residues. V lost 5 bases and J lost 0, with 10 bases in between. CDR1 and CDR2 (germline): LNHDA, SQIVND (reference sequence). Written as DNA, the CDR3 is TGTGCCAGTAGTCCCAGCGGGGCAACTAATGAAAAACTGTTTTTT. This sequence encodes CASSPSGATNEKLFF.

The genes are TRBV27 and TRBJ2-2; a possible D gene is TRBD1 (6 bases). The length of the CDR3 is 16 residues. CDR1 and CDR2 (germline): MNHEY, SMNVEV (reference sequence). Trimming shortened V by 6 bases and J by 0 bases, and 14 bases separated the two germline ends. As DNA, the CDR3 is TGTGCCAGCAGAACCCCACAGGGCTCGAACACCGGGGAGCTGTTTTTT. Amino acid sequence: CASRTPQGSNTGELFF.

This chain connects TRBV5-6 to TRBJ2-2; 11 bases fit TRBD1. Germline V gene sequence: CDR1 SGHDT, CDR2 YYEEEE. With 5 bases clipped from V and 5 bases from J, the junction kept 11 bases outside the gene matches. The CDR3 covers 17 residues. Here the CDR3 DNA reads TGTGCCAGCAGACAGGACAGGGGGCCGCTCGGGACCGGGGAGCTGTTTTTT. This sequence encodes CASRQDRGPLGTGELFF.

The chain carries TRBV3-1 (or the pseudogene TRBV3-2) and TRBJ1-6; the D is unclear. The CDR3 contains 12 residues. Germline values: CDR1 LGHDT, CDR2 YNNKEL (reference sequence). V was clipped by 4 bases and J by 10 bases, with 8 bases between them. DNA for the CDR3: TGTGCCAGCAGCCTAAGGGAATCACCCCTCCACTTT. This encodes CASSLRESPLHF.